This paragraph reports one T cell receptor (beta chain). Its antigen is not known. The germline V and J ends were trimmed by 0 bases and 0 bases, with 21 bases remaining between them. The CDR3 covers 19 residues. In germline, CDR1 is DFQATT, CDR2 SNEGSKA (reference sequence). TCRdb analysed the 5' RACE reads with MiXCR anew, one entry per CDR3 protein. The data show under 650,000 distinct CDR3 sequences, with 18% seen just once and around 12% held by the top ten. These data are taken from a study of T-cell memory formation after mild COVID-19. Study in general: TCR clusters were mostly donor specific.

General observations from the study: Clones shrinking between day 15 and 85 showed a balanced CD4/CD8 split, and those that grew later tilted toward CD4+. Cross-reactive memory appears to have joined, as suggested by some responding clones showing up in pre-infection memory.

What was sequenced was PBMCs or a T cell subset sorted from them (not recorded which). The sequence derives from an adult woman who had mild COVID-19 (a few samples of this study predate the infection). Cell type and time point are not known. The rearrangement joins TRBV20-1 to TRBJ2-1, with D unclear. The CDR3 region has the DNA TGCAGTGCTAGAGATTTTGAGGACCACTATAAGTCCTCCTACAATGAGCAGTTCTTC. Translation gives CSARDFEDHYKSSYNEQFF.